This TCR beta chain came from a study of Graves' ophthalmopathy and Graves' hyperthyroidism. The study, taken as a whole, reports: Cross-validated, the 13-signature model showed 87.88%/81.08% sensitivity/specificity, and 80%/75% in the test set.

The sequenced template was RNA, covering the TCR beta CDR3 region. The workflow started with a first-round RT-PCR run with HTBI primers and then moved on to a second-round multiplex PCR. TCRdb redid the calling of the multiplex PCR reads with MiXCR, one entry per CDR3 protein. Here the sample spans 900,000 to 1,200,000 distinct CDR3 sequences, about 36% being singletons. A remark on this clonotype: Its antigen is unknown.

Other autoimmune diseases, uncontrolled infections, pregnancy or lactation led to the exclusion of patients. The V gene's germline CDR1 is KGHDR and CDR2 SFDVKD. There are 13 residues in the CDR3. V shed 5 bases and J shed 4 bases, with 8 bases lying between them. The sequencing sample was made of peripheral blood or thyroid tissue (not recorded which). The genes are TRBV24-1 and TRBJ1-5; D not resolved. The receptor comes from an adult man with Graves' hyperthyroidism. In DNA form, the CDR3 reads TGTGCCACCAGTGTCTCGGGGAATCAGCCCCAGCATTTT. Its protein is CATSVSGNQPQHF.